Below are 22 T cell receptor beta chains sequenced from a single sample in a study of T-cell reconstitution after alpha-beta-depleted transplantation in children. During its preparation, the TCRbeta library received unique molecular identifiers. TCRdb called the PCR reads again in MiXCR, with one record for every CDR3 protein. The table lists 220,000 or so distinct CDR3 sequences, less than 9% of them singletons. The material sequenced was PBMCs, mostly from graft donor cells, taken 180 days after TCRalphabeta/CD19-depleted stem cell transplant. Receptors were obtained from a male patient aged 10 to 17 who had a stem cell transplant for acute lymphoblastic leukemia, so the T cells may come from the graft donor.

The chain carries TRBV7-3 and TRBJ2-7; D perhaps matches TRBD2 (6 bases). Trimming took off 1 base at V and 2 bases at J, with 12 bases between the two ends. CDR3 length: 15 amino acids. Germline assignment: CDR1 SGHTA and CDR2 FQGTGA. The CDR3 loop is CASSLIGGVAYEQYF. For the CDR3, the DNA is TGTGCCAGCAGCTTAATTGGAGGGGTAGCCTACGAGCAGTACTTC.

In its sample, this clonotype was seen many times. The V call is TRBV28, the J call TRBJ1-5; TRBD1 aligns across 11 bases. This CDR3 contains 15 residues. With 6 bases clipped from V and 7 bases from J, the junction kept 8 bases outside the gene matches. Germline V CDR1 and CDR2: MDHEN, SYDVKM. The chain's CDR3 is CASSPGTGGLQPQHF. The CDR3 bases are TGTGCCAGCAGCCCTGGGACAGGGGGTTTACAGCCCCAGCATTTT.

This clonotype was seen many times. The chain employs TRBV6-1 and TRBJ2-2; TRBD2 matches 7 bases. The CDR3 runs to 15 residues. The germline gives CDR1 MNHNS, CDR2 SASEGT. V lost 4 bases to trimming and J lost 1 base; unmatched junction nucleotides: 3. The DNA for the CDR3 is TGTGCCAGCAGTGTCCAGCGGGGGAACACCGGGGAGCTGTTTTTT. The encoded protein is CASSVQRGNTGELFF.

This clonotype was detected many times. The J gene is TRBJ2-7, the V gene TRBV12-3 or TRBV12-4; D might be TRBD2 (7 bases). V lost 8 bases and J 2 bases, leaving 10 bases between the germline ends. The CDR3 length is 12 residues. This CDR3 reads CASAGAAYEQYF. DNA for the CDR3: TGTGCCAGCGCGGGGGCTGCCTACGAGCAGTACTTC.

This clonotype was counted many times. The chain joins TRBV6-1 to TRBJ1-5, with D perhaps matching TRBD1 (6 bases). CDR3 size: 19 residues. Germline V CDR1 and CDR2: MNHNS, SASEGT. Trimming left V 3 bases short and J 1 base short, with 22 bases between. CDR3 loop: CASSEIRGEKGKSNQPQHF. The CDR3 bases are TGTGCCAGCAGTGAGATAAGGGGGGAGAAGGGTAAGAGCAATCAGCCCCAGCATTTT.

This clonotype was seen repeatedly, ten times or more. V and J are TRBV21-1 and TRBJ1-2. TRBV21-1 is flagged as a pseudogene. The CDR3 is made up of 15 amino acids. CDR3 region: CASSKGATSVCGYTF. For the CDR3, the DNA is TGTGCCAGCAGCAAAGGGGCCACGTCTGTCTGTGGCTACACCTTC.

This clonotype was observed at least ten times. The chain joins TRBV29-1 to TRBJ2-1; 7 nucleotides agree with TRBD2. The CDR3 has 18 amino acids. Per the germline V gene, CDR1 is SQVTM and CDR2 is ANQGSEA. V lost 2 bases, J lost 3 bases, and 16 bases stayed unmatched. The CDR3 loop reads CSVERPSGIPTFYNEQFF. Here the CDR3 DNA reads TGCAGCGTTGAAAGGCCTAGCGGAATTCCCACTTTCTACAATGAGCAGTTCTTC.

This clonotype was seen repeatedly, ten times or more. The V call is TRBV6-2 or TRBV6-3, the J call TRBJ2-7; 8 bases agree with TRBD1. The CDR3 has 14 residues. Germline CDR1 is MNHEY and CDR2 is SVGEGT. With V trimmed by 4 bases and J by 1 base, 3 bases remained unmatched. The CDR3 DNA reads TGTGCCAGCAGTTCGCAGGGGGCGTCCTACGAGCAGTACTTC. This codes for CASSSQGASYEQYF.

In its sample, this clonotype was seen many times. This chain joins TRBV9 and TRBJ1-1; possibly TRBD1 for D (6 bases). The CDR3 contains 15 residues. The germline V gene encodes CDR1 SGDLS and CDR2 YYNGEE. V gave up 4 bases and J gave up 4 bases, with 17 bases separating them. CDR3 loop: CASSLTPDSRTEAFF. The CDR3 DNA sequence: TGTGCCAGCAGCTTAACCCCGGACAGCCGCACTGAAGCTTTCTTT. The variable domain in full, with the rest retrieved from reference TRBV9 and TRBJ1-1, is DSGVTQTPKHLITATGQRVTLRCSPRSGDLSVYWYQQSLDQGLQFLIQYYNGEERAKGNILERFSAQQFPDLHSELNLSSLELGDSALYFCASSLTPDSRTEAFFGQGTRLTVV.

This clonotype has a count of ten or more. This chain uses TRBV27 with TRBJ2-5; 11 bases line up with TRBD2. CDR1 and CDR2 from the germline V gene are MNHEY and SMNVEV (reference sequence). This CDR3 has 15 residues. Germline trimming cut 7 bases from V and 3 bases from J; bases unmatched to any gene: 7. In DNA, the CDR3 is TGTGCCAGCAACCTAGCGGGAGGTAGCAAAGAGACCCAGTACTTC. Translating it yields CASNLAGGSKETQYF.

This clonotype was recorded at least ten times. The genes are TRBV6-5 and TRBJ1-3; the match to TRBD1 covers 7 bases. There are 15 residues in the CDR3. V shed 6 bases, J shed 0 bases, and the junction held 5 bases outside the gene matches. Germline CDR1 and CDR2: MNHEY and SVGAGI. In nucleotides, the CDR3 is TGTGCCAGCAGCCTCGGGACAGTCTCTGGAAACACCATATATTTT. It codes for CASSLGTVSGNTIYF.

The table lists this clonotype with many counts. The junction shows a germline mismatch at one end, possibly a read error. The gene calls are TRBV20-1 and TRBJ2-6; tentative D call: TRBD2 (6 bases). Germline assignment: CDR1 DFQATT and CDR2 SNEGSKA (reference sequence). This CDR3 region has 16 residues. CDR3 DNA: TGCATTGCTAGTGCTCGCGGGATCTCTGGGGCCAACGTCCTGACTTTC. Protein sequence: CIASARGISGANVLTF.

This clonotype was detected ten times or more. A junction end diverges from the germline sequence, so it may reflect a read error. The chain links TRBV29-1 to TRBJ2-7; 9 bases map to TRBD1. CDR3 size: 15 residues. Germline-derived CDR1 and CDR2 are SQVTM and ANQGSEA. The CDR3 here is CSVEDRGTGNDEHYF. The CDR3 DNA is TGCAGCGTTGAAGATCGTGGGACAGGGAACGACGAGCATTACTTC.

This clonotype has ten or more counts. The J gene is TRBJ1-4, the V gene TRBV28; 9 bases agree with TRBD1. The CDR3 contains 15 residues. Germline V lookup: CDR1 MDHEN, CDR2 SYDVKM. After removal of 3 bases from V and 5 bases from J, the junction contained 4 bases not matched to a gene. CDR3 amino acids: CASSFSGTGNEKLFF. The CDR3 bases are TGTGCCAGCAGTTTCTCCGGGACAGGGAATGAAAAACTGTTTTTT.

A note on this clonotype: A read error may account for a junction end that differs from germline. The CDR3 loop reads CTSSLNEKLFF. As DNA, the CDR3 is TGTACCAGCAGTCTTAATGAAAAACTGTTTTTT. The rearrangement uses TRBV28 and TRBJ1-4, with unresolved D. The CDR3 contains 11 residues. The germline CDR1 and CDR2 sequences are MDHEN and SYDVKM.

This clonotype was seen at least ten times. This chain links TRBV27 with TRBJ2-7, with D perhaps matching TRBD2 (10 bases). Trimming stripped 2 bases from V and 5 bases from J, with 28 bases between. The CDR3 consists of 19 residues. Per germline, CDR1 MNHEY and CDR2 SMNVEV (reference sequence). The CDR3 DNA reads TGTGCCAGCAGTTTACGTGGGGGACAGGGAATCCTAGCGGGAGACGAGCAGTACTTC. This sequence encodes CASSLRGGQGILAGDEQYF.

The sample holds a few counts of this clonotype. Sequence at one end of the junction differs from germline and may be a read error. The rearrangement joins TRBV20-1 to TRBJ2-1, with 13 bases matching TRBD2. The length of the CDR3 is 17 residues. Per germline, CDR1 DFQATT and CDR2 SNEGSKA (reference sequence). CDR3 DNA: TGCTGTGCTAGAGGGCCCCCGGGACTAGCGGGAATCAATGAGCAGTTCTTC. Translation gives CCARGPPGLAGINEQFF.

Many counts were recorded for this clonotype. The V call is TRBV4-3, the J call TRBJ2-3, with TRBD2 matching over 9 bases. The V gene's germline CDR1 is LGHNA and CDR2 YSLEER. The CDR3 is 14 amino acids. V trimming: 3 bases; J trimming: 4 bases; junction bases outside the gene matches: 2. This chain's CDR3 is CASSQGLAADTQYF. In nucleotides, the CDR3 is TGCGCCAGCAGCCAGGGACTAGCCGCAGATACGCAGTATTTT.

This clonotype was seen many times. The chain employs TRBV6-5 and TRBJ2-5; the D gene is possibly TRBD2 (7 bases). This CDR3 contains 14 residues. V was trimmed by 6 bases and J by 4 bases, leaving 15 bases between them. Germline CDR1 MNHEY, CDR2 SVGAGI. CDR3 in DNA: TGTGCCAGCAGACTACAGGGAGGGGCAGAGACCCAGTACTTC. Protein product: CASRLQGGAETQYF.

In its sample, this clonotype was seen many times. The J gene is TRBJ2-1, the V gene TRBV7-2; no definite D call. The CDR3 is 15 residues long. CDR1 and CDR2 (germline): SGHTA, FQGNSA. Trimming stripped 3 bases from V and 0 bases from J, with 9 bases between. The CDR3 region is CASSFRVSSYNEQFF. CDR3 nucleotide sequence: TGTGCCAGCAGCTTTAGGGTTAGCTCCTACAATGAGCAGTTCTTC. The entire variable domain, with the rest obtained from reference TRBV7-2 and TRBJ2-1, is as follows: GAGVSQSPSNKVTEKGKDVELRCDPISGHTALYWYRQSLGQGLEFLIYFQGNSAPDKSGLPSDRFSAERTGGSVSTLTIQRTQQEDSAVYLCASSFRVSSYNEQFFGPGTRLTVL.

This clonotype came up many times. The chain employs TRBV28 and TRBJ2-7; D call uncertain. The CDR3 length is 11 residues. The germline CDR1 and CDR2 sequences are MDHEN and SYDVKM. V was shortened by 6 bases and J by 3 bases, with 6 bases between the two germline ends. The CDR3 region is CASRRGYEQYF. Here the CDR3 DNA reads TGTGCCAGCAGGAGAGGCTACGAGCAGTACTTC.

This clonotype has ten or more counts. This chain's CDR3 is CASSQSRDQETQYF. Written as DNA, the CDR3 is TGTGCCAGCAGCCAATCGCGGGACCAAGAGACCCAGTACTTC. V is TRBV4-2 and J is TRBJ2-5; tentatively, D is TRBD2 (5 bases). V was clipped by 2 bases and J by 0 bases, with 7 bases between them. The germline V gene has CDR1 LGHNA and CDR2 YNFKEQ. The CDR3 has 14 amino acids.